What follows are 7 T cell receptor beta chains derived from one specimen sequenced in a study of response to subunit inactivated influenza vaccine listed by TCRdb under 2018. The library was obtained by RT-PCR. Sequencing relied on an Illumina HiSeq 2500. In-frame beta chains were kept once TCRdb had trimmed the public reads at Q25 with fastp and called clones with MiXCR. Each record represents a unique CDR3 protein, reported with the most common genes and DNA among its rows. The sample profile shows 750,000 to 850,000 distinct CDR3 sequences; less than 20% of them were found once. Of the sample, approximately 11% is held by the ten largest clones. The specimen was PBMCs from blood, collected 4 to 6 days after vaccination. The receptors were gathered from a man in his forties or fifties who received an inactivated influenza vaccine. Donor details come from another sample of the same person, matched by shared clones.

The rearrangement links TRBV10-3 to TRBJ2-7, with D tentatively TRBD2 (6 bases). The CDR3 length is 15 residues. The V end was cut by 2 bases, the J end by 6 bases, with 17 bases between. From germline, CDR1 is ENHRY and CDR2 SYGVKD. Here the CDR3 DNA reads TGTGCCATCAGTGAGAAGTCCGGGAGTCCTTTCGAGCAGTACTTC. This gives the protein CAISEKSGSPFEQYF.

This clonotype was detected many times. J is TRBJ1-2 and V is TRBV6-1, with D tentatively TRBD1 (5 bases). This CDR3 region has 15 residues. Germline values: CDR1 MNHNS, CDR2 SASEGT. V gave up 6 bases and J gave up 5 bases, with 19 bases separating them. The CDR3 is CASSLGLEGLYGYTF. In DNA, the CDR3 is TGTGCCAGCAGCCTAGGACTAGAGGGGTTATATGGCTACACCTTC.

This clonotype was detected many times. V gene TRBV15 combines with J gene TRBJ2-5; 7 nucleotides line up with TRBD1. With 0 bases clipped from V and 2 bases from J, the junction kept 6 bases outside the gene matches. This CDR3 is 16 amino acids long. CDR1 and CDR2 from the germline V gene are LNHNV and YYDKDF (reference sequence). This CDR3 reads CATSRDRGTAQETQYF. Written as DNA, the CDR3 is TGTGCCACCAGCAGAGATCGTGGGACAGCTCAAGAGACCCAGTACTTC. The full variable domain, with the rest looked up from reference TRBV15 and TRBJ2-5, is DAMVIQNPRYQVTQFGKPVTLSCSQTLNHNVMYWYQQKSSQAPKLLFHYYDKDFNNEADTPDNFQSRRPNTSFCFLDIRSPGLGDTAMYLCATSRDRGTAQETQYFGPGTRLLVL.

This clonotype showed up just a few times. The rearrangement links TRBV12-3 or TRBV12-4 to TRBJ2-3; tentative D call: TRBD2 (6 bases). The CDR3 sequence is 15 residues long. V shed 3 bases and J shed 1 base, with 11 bases lying between them. The chain's CDR3 is CASSFYGGGTDTQYF. CDR3 bases: TGTGCCAGCAGTTTTTACGGGGGAGGCACAGATACGCAGTATTTT.

The V gene is TRBV20-1, the J gene TRBJ2-2; 7 bases are shared with TRBD1. After removal of 3 bases from V and 1 base from J, the junction contained 2 bases not matched to a gene. This CDR3 is 14 amino acids long. Per the germline V gene, CDR1 is DFQATT and CDR2 is SNEGSKA (reference sequence). CDR3 in amino acids: CSARGTENTGELFF. DNA for the CDR3: TGCAGTGCTAGGGGGACAGAGAACACCGGGGAGCTGTTTTTT.

The chain links TRBV27 to TRBJ2-1; possibly TRBD2 for D (6 bases). V dropped 6 bases and J dropped 3 bases, with 18 bases sitting between them. The CDR3 is 16 amino acids. Germline V gene lookup returns CDR1 MNHEY and CDR2 SMNVEV (reference sequence). The CDR3 sequence: CASRAGRREVYNEQFF. CDR3 bases: TGTGCCAGCAGGGCAGGGAGGAGGGAGGTCTACAATGAGCAGTTCTTC.

Comments on this clonotype: Just one base apart from a much larger clone, this may be a read error. In DNA form, the CDR3 reads TGTCCCAGCAGACGGGCCGGGACAGGGTCCTACGAGCAGTACTTC. It translates to CPSRRAGTGSYEQYF. This chain connects TRBV7-2 to TRBJ2-7; 9 bases align to TRBD1. Germline V gene data show CDR1 as SGHTA and CDR2 as FQGNSA. The CDR3 is made up of 15 amino acids.